Presented here are 4 T cell receptor beta chains from one specimen sequenced in a study of sequential checkpoint blockade in melanoma. The treatment here: randomized to nivolumab then ipilimumab (arm A) or the reverse (arm B). The repertoire was sequenced with immunoSEQ multiplex PCR; TCRdb's copy has only in-frame clones and lacks some. The table lists 31,000 or so clones, approximately 86% of them singletons, with roughly a fifth in the top ten. Specimen: CD8+ T cells sorted from blood (inferred from file names), collected from a patient given nivolumab and ipilimumab in sequence. These receptor sequences come from a human donor with melanoma.

The CDR3 sequence is CASSQSGSNQPQHF. In DNA, the CDR3 is TGCGCCAGCAGTCAATCGGGCAGCAATCAGCCCCAGCATTTT. The chain joins TRBV23-1 to TRBJ1-5, with D uncertain. TRBV23-1 is noted as an ORF with a role that remains uncertain. V lost 0 bases and J lost 1, with 4 bases in between. The CDR3 covers 14 residues.

The rearrangement links TRBV28 to TRBJ2-1, with 9 bases fitting TRBD2. The CDR3 is made up of 17 amino acids. CDR1 MDHEN and CDR2 SYDVKM come from the germline V gene. V shed 3 bases and J 3 bases; nucleotides not matched to a gene: 9. The CDR3 reads CASSLGTAGGNYNEQFF. The CDR3, as DNA: TGTGCCAGCAGTTTGGGTACAGCGGGAGGAAACTACAATGAGCAGTTCTTC.

The chain carries TRBV6-1 and TRBJ2-2; 10 bases agree with TRBD2. Per the germline V gene, CDR1 is MNHNS and CDR2 is SASEGT. V lost 4 bases, J lost 5 bases, and 4 bases stayed unmatched. This CDR3 is 15 amino acids long. CDR3 sequence reads: CASSVWTSGTGELFF. The CDR3 bases are TGTGCCAGCAGTGTATGGACTAGCGGAACCGGGGAGCTGTTTTTT.

The chain is built from TRBV9 and TRBJ1-2; TRBD1 might be the D (6 bases). The CDR3 length is 13 residues. The V gene's germline CDR1 is SGDLS and CDR2 YYNGEE. The V and J ends lost 6 bases and 2 bases respectively, with 11 bases between them. In DNA, the CDR3 is TGTGCCAGCACCCTGACAGGAAACTATGGCTACACCTTC. It codes for CASTLTGNYGYTF.